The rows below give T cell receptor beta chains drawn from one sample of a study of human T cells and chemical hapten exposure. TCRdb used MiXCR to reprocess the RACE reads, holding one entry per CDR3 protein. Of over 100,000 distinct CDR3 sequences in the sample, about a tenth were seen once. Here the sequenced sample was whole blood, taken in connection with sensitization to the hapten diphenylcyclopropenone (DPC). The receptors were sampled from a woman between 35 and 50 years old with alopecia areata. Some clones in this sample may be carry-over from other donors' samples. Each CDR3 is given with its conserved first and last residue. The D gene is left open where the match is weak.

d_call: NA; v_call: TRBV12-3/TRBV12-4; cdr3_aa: CASSFDTSNEKLFF
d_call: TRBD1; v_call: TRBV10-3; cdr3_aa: CAISTGTGGANTEAFF
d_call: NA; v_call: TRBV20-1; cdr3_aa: CSARSREGVNSYEQYF
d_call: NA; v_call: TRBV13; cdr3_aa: CASSLRGGDYGYTF
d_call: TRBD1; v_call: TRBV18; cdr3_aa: CASSPPTGYYGYTF
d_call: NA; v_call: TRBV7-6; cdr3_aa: CASSFRGGELFF
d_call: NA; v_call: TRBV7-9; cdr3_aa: CASSQGGAEAFF
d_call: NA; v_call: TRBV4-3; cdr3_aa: CASSQELRTGNSPLHF
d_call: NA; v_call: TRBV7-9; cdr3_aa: CASSLDGDGYTF
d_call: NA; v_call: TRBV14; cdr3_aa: CASSRDWTGYYGYTF
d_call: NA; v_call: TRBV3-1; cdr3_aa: CASSQYSDSYNEQFF
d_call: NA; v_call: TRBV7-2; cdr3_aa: CASSLDAHNEQFF
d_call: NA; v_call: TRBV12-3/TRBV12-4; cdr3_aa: CASSRLMGRLEF
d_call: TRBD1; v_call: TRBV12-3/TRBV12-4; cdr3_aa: CASSFLTGGNTEAFF
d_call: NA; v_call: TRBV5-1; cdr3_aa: CASGWGGTDTQYF
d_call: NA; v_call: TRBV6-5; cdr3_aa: CASSYTYREGGEKLFF
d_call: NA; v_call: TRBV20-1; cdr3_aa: CSARGAGSDTEAFF
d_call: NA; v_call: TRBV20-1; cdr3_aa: CSAPPQGYEQYF
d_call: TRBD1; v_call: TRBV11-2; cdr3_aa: CASSSGQGPLEQYF
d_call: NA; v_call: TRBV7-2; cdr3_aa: CASSLPPVETQYF
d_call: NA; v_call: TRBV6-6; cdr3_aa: CASSYTEQNQPQHF
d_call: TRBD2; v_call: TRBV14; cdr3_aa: CASSQGYAGRGVF
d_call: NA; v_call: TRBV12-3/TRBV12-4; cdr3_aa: CASSPYGQLGHTEAFF
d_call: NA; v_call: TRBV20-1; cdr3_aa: CSARDPGPRVNTEAFF
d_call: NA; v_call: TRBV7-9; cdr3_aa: CASSLPAGGNTIYF
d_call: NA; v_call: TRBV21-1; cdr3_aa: CASSGKQVNEKLFF
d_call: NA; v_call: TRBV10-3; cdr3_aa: CAIKGTLNTEAFF
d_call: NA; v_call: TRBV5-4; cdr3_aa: CASSIDGHVNTEAFF
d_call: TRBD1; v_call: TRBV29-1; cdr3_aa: CSGGQGLGYEQYF
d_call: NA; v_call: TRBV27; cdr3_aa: CASTERDPSTDTQYF
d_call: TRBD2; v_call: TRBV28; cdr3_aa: CASSPLHGTSGGASETQYF
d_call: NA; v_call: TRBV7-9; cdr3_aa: CASSQAGMTFF
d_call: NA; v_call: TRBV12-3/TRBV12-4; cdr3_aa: CASSPKALSGANVLTF
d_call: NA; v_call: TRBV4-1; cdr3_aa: CASSQDSEGVIFYQPQHF
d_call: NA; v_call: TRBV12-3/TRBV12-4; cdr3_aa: CASSSYLEQYF
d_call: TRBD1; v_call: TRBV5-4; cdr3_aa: CASRPIQGVATEAFF
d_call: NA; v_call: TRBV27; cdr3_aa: CASSLWGAGANVLTF
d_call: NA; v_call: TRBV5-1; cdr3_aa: CASSLDPNLNTEAFF
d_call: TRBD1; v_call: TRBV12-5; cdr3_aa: CASGSGQGPQETQYF
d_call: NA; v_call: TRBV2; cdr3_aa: CASNGNTGELFF
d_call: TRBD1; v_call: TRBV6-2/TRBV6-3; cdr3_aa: CASLGGPPMNTEAFF
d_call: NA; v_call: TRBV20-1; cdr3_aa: CSAWRGDMNTEAFF
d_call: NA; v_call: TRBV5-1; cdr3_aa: CASDAGKGASTDTQYF
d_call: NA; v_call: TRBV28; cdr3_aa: CASSFSASQETQYF
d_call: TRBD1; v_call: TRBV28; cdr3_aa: CASSQRGLDEKLFF
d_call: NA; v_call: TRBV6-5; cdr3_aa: CASSYRIGGHNEQFF
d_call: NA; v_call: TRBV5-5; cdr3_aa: CASSLASWGSTDTQYF
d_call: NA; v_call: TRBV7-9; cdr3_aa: CASSLALGVAFF
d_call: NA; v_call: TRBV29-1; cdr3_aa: CSVVLARMNTEAFF
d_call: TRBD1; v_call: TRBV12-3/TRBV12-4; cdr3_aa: CASSPGQGAVTEAFF
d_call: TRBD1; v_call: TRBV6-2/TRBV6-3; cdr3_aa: CASSHTGGMYNEQFF
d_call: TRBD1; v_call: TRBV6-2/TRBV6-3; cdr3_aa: CASSTRTGPGFYQQYF
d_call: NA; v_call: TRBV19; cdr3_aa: CASSYRVDTQYF
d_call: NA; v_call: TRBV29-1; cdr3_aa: CSVGEGATAKNIQYF
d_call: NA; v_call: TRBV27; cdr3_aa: CASSDRPADTQYF
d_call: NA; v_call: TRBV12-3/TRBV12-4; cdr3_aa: CASSFGSSPFF
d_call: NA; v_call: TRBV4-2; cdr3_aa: CASSQDERMEKLFF